What follows describes a single TCR beta chain. Its target is not known. Each sample gave at least 6 million isolated PBMCs. The authors ran a second PCR of about 7 to 11 cycles using a sample-barcoded 5' primer and a J-beta primer mix. Template switching added a 12-random-nucleotide identifier to every cDNA molecule. TCRdb re-analysed the 5' RACE reads in MiXCR, keeping a single row per CDR3 protein. The table shows around 1.5 million distinct CDR3 sequences, with 34% occurring only once. Germline values: CDR1 SQVTM, CDR2 ANQGSEA. Losses at the gene ends were 5 bases for V and 7 bases for J; bases not matched to a gene: 10. The CDR3 runs 14 residues. This entry belongs to a study of blood T cells in healthy people across ages. Study-level points and caveats: Donors of long life had a larger count of naive CD4+ cells and greater diversity than aged donors. In older individuals, TCR beta diversity per million T cells was lower, falling roughly linearly with age.

The sequence derives from a woman in her thirties in good health. The chain has TRBV29-1 and TRBJ1-4, with 7 bases identical to TRBD1. The sequenced sample consisted of blood. This CDR3 reads CSVNTRDSGEKLFF. DNA for the CDR3: TGCAGCGTTAACACCCGGGACAGTGGTGAAAAACTGTTTTTT.